The clone carrying this T cell receptor beta chain was found a few times. Its specificity is unknown. TCRdb redid the calling of the 5' RACE reads with MiXCR, one entry per CDR3 protein. The table records about 810,000 distinct CDR3 sequences, 9% to 15% of them present only once. Per germline, CDR1 MGHRA and CDR2 YSYEKL. This CDR3 contains 16 residues. Unmatched junction bases numbered 17, after V lost 8 bases and J lost 9 bases. The sample is drawn from a study of identical twins. Study-level results: Fewer insertions characterized abundant cord blood beta clonotypes, whereas memory repertoires showed none.

These same records also appear under a second study, on yellow fever vaccine responses in identical twins. As reported in that work: Convergence reportedly seemed to mark part of the twins' vaccine T cell response, with personalization marking the rest.

The receptor's source is a woman under 30 in good health. The V gene is TRBV4-1, the J gene TRBJ2-1; 9 positions match TRBD2. Input material: PBMCs. The CDR3 protein is CASRGGGAIVPGEQFF. DNA of the CDR3: TGCGCCAGCCGGGGCGGGGGGGCCATAGTTCCCGGTGAGCAGTTCTTC.